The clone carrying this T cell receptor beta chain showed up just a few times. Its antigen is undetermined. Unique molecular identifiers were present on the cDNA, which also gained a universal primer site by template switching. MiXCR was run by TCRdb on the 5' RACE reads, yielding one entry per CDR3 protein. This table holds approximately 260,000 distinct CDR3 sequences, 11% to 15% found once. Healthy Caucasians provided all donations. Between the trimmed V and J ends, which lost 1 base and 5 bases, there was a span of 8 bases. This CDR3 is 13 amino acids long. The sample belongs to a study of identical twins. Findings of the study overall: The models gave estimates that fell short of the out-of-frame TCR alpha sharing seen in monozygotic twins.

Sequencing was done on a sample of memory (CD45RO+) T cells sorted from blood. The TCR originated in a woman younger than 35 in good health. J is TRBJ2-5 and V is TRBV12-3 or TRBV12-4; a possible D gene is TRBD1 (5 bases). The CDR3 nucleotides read TGTGCCAGCAGTTTAGGCAGGGTGGAGACCCAGTACTTC. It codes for CASSLGRVETQYF.